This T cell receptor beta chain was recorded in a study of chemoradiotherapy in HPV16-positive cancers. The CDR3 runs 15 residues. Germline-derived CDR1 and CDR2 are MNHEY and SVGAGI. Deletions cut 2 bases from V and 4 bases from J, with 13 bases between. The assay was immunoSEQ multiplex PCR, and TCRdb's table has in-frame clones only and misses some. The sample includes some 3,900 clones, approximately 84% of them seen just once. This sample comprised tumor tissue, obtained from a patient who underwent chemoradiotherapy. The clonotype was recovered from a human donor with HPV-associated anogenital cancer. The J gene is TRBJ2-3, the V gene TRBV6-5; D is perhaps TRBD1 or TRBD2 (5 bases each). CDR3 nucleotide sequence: TGTGCCAGCAGTTACAAGGTAGTGGGGGCAGATACGCAGTATTTT. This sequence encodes CASSYKVVGADTQYF.